A selection of T cell receptor beta chains follows, all from one sample in a study of blood T cell repertoires in COVID-19. Profiled with immunoSEQ multiplex PCR; TCRdb holds only in-frame clones, not every one. The sample contains 250,000 to 300,000 clones, about nine tenths of which appear only once. Sequencing used peripheral blood. The source is a woman aged 40-49 years who had recovered from COVID-19. Both conserved end residues are part of each CDR3.

V | length | CDR3
TRBV2 | 14 | CASSSGGAPETQYF
TRBV18 | 16 | CASSPYRQGRDEKLFF
TRBV4-1 | 16 | CASARGSGSGSYEQYF
TRBV5-4 | 19 | CASRSGLAGEKSGYNEQFF
TRBV5-1 | 15 | CASSLIDRPTGELFF
TRBV27 | 14 | CASSPTGYNQPQHF
TRBV27 | 15 | CASSPRAGGRGTQYF
TRBV27 | 19 | CASSLSLAGGLQNVNTQYF
TRBV10-3 | 13 | CAIRTPGVYEQYF
TRBV27 | 13 | CATWDRGTYEQYF
TRBV7-2 | 15 | CASSHGTANTGELFF
TRBV30 | 13 | CAWSEQGNQPQHF
TRBV29-1 | 16 | CSVDGQQGSGANVLTF
TRBV5-6 | 15 | CASSLGGGRVHEQFF
TRBV5-6 | 15 | CASSLSGADGEKLFF
TRBV7-9 | 16 | CASSLAQRAGDEKLFF
TRBV5-1 | 16 | CASSWSGGLGQETQYF
TRBV28 | 14 | CASSLLTAAQPQHF
TRBV6-5 | 13 | CASNGGYSYEQYF
TRBV9 | 14 | CASGLGTGRNEQFF
TRBV5-4 | 14 | CASNRRGENYGYTF
TRBV18 | 16 | CASSPVGTGNTGELFF
TRBV21-1 | 13 | CASEGRDTGELFF
TRBV5-4 | 15 | CASSLWSRGNTEAFF
TRBV9 | 13 | CASSPAPAAEAFF
TRBV7-2 | 17 | CASSKTSGGRYSYEQYF
TRBV5-3 | 18 | CARSYGQGAVSGANVLTF
TRBV19 | 16 | CASSIVSRVRNQPQHF
TRBV9 | 13 | CASSTPGHVGAFF
TRBV2 | 14 | CASSDRAGAEKLFF
TRBV2 | 17 | CASSEYGTVVAKNIQYF
TRBV5-1 | 15 | CASSLTGISTDTQYF
TRBV23-1 | 15 | CASSHPAGDEAEQFF
TRBV30 | 12 | CAWSRGGETQYF
TRBV5-1 | 15 | CASSLGQLMNTEAFF
TRBV4-3 | 15 | CASSQDRKSNEKLFF
TRBV9 | 12 | CASSVAAGELFF
TRBV29-1 | 13 | CSVAGGHNEKLFF
TRBV14 | 13 | CASSLIDATEAFF
TRBV3-1/TRBV3-2 | 16 | CASSHSPWEGEETQYF
TRBV15 | 13 | CATSLDRLYGYTF
TRBV18 | 15 | CASSPGQTTNEKLFF
TRBV9 | 14 | CASSVRDSNSPLHF
TRBV19 | 15 | CASSPQGQPNTEAFF
TRBV5-1 | 14 | CASSPTGTDYGYTF
TRBV27 | 15 | CASRPGTGIGYEQYF
TRBV4-3 | 17 | CASSQEAGSSYNSPLHF
TRBV7-3 | 16 | CASSATSGGTYNEQFF
TRBV7-9 | 12 | CASSLGGEKLFF
TRBV7-8 | 13 | CASSQQGNEKLFF
TRBV27 | 17 | CASTPLTGHANTGELFF
TRBV9 | 17 | CASSFARPDTGANVLTF
TRBV5-8 | 14 | CASSLAWTGSGYTF
TRBV7-9 | 18 | CASSSPGTGGSTNEKLFF
TRBV19 | 15 | CASSPRQGARSPLHF